A selection of T cell receptor beta chains follows, all from one sample in a study of blood T cell repertoires in COVID-19. Only in-frame clones appear in the TCRdb table, and some are missing; sequencing was by immunoSEQ multiplex PCR. This sample has nearly 50,000 clones, with around 87% found just once. Sequences were obtained from peripheral blood. Every receptor here comes from a man in his forties with active COVID-19. CDR3s include the opening cysteine and the closing phenylalanine or tryptophan. Fields, in order: V gene, D gene, CDR3 length, clone size, J gene, CDR3 DNA, CDR3 protein. A D gene is named only where the DNA matches it firmly. The size entry is marked missing in some rows and otherwise reads once, few, many or a size class.

v_gene: TRBV6-1
d_gene: -
len: 16
abundance: -
j_gene: TRBJ1-4
CDR3nt: TGTGCCAGCAGTGCCCGTACGTTGGGGGCGAATGAAAAACTGTTTTTT
CDR3aa: CASSARTLGANEKLFF

v_gene: TRBV14
d_gene: TRBD2
len: 14
abundance: -
j_gene: TRBJ2-1
CDR3nt: TGTGCCAGCAGCCCAGGACTAGCGGGAGGTGAGCAGTTCTTC
CDR3aa: CASSPGLAGGEQFF

v_gene: TRBV7-8
d_gene: TRBD1
len: 15
abundance: -
j_gene: TRBJ2-7
CDR3nt: TGTGCCAGCAGCTTTAGATGGACAGGTTCCTACGAGCAGTACTTC
CDR3aa: CASSFRWTGSYEQYF

v_gene: TRBV24-1
d_gene: -
len: 14
abundance: -
j_gene: TRBJ2-3
CDR3nt: TGTGCCACCAGTGGACAGTTAAGCACAGATACGCAGTATTTT
CDR3aa: CATSGQLSTDTQYF

v_gene: TRBV15
d_gene: TRBD1
len: 13
abundance: -
j_gene: TRBJ2-7
CDR3nt: TGTGCCACCAGCCCGGGACAGGGGCGCGAGCAGTACTTC
CDR3aa: CATSPGQGREQYF

v_gene: TRBV10-2
d_gene: TRBD2
len: 15
abundance: -
j_gene: TRBJ2-1
CDR3nt: TGCGCCAGCAGTTTGACTAGCGGGAGTCGGAATGAGCAGTTCTTC
CDR3aa: CASSLTSGSRNEQFF

v_gene: TRBV11-2
d_gene: TRBD2
len: 17
abundance: few
j_gene: TRBJ2-3
CDR3nt: TGTGCCAGCAGCCCCCGACTAGCGGGAGATAGCACAGATACGCAGTATTTT
CDR3aa: CASSPRLAGDSTDTQYF

v_gene: TRBV6-5
d_gene: -
len: 13
abundance: -
j_gene: TRBJ1-1
CDR3nt: TGTGCCAACAGTCCAGGGTGGTTGGCTGAAGCTTTCTTT
CDR3aa: CANSPGWLAEAFF

v_gene: TRBV7-9
d_gene: TRBD1
len: 15
abundance: -
j_gene: TRBJ2-7
CDR3nt: TGTGCCAGCAGCTTATCGGGGCAGGGGGCCAACGAGCAGTACTTC
CDR3aa: CASSLSGQGANEQYF

v_gene: TRBV7-9
d_gene: -
len: 13
abundance: -
j_gene: TRBJ2-1
CDR3nt: TGTGCCAGCAGCCTCTCTCAACATAATGAGCAGTTCTTC
CDR3aa: CASSLSQHNEQFF

v_gene: TRBV11-2
d_gene: -
len: 14
abundance: once
j_gene: TRBJ2-5
CDR3nt: TGTGCCAGCAGCCAACAGCGGGTGTGGGAGACCCAGTACTTC
CDR3aa: CASSQQRVWETQYF

v_gene: TRBV25-1
d_gene: TRBD1
len: 17
abundance: -
j_gene: TRBJ1-2
CDR3nt: TGTGCCAGCAGTGAATGGGGACAGGGTCTTGCTAACTATGGCTACACCTTC
CDR3aa: CASSEWGQGLANYGYTF

v_gene: TRBV27
d_gene: -
len: 15
abundance: -
j_gene: TRBJ1-2
CDR3nt: TGTGCCAGCAGTCCCTCAGGGTATGGGGACTATGGCTACACCTTC
CDR3aa: CASSPSGYGDYGYTF

v_gene: TRBV9
d_gene: TRBD2
len: 16
abundance: -
j_gene: TRBJ2-7
CDR3nt: TGTGCCAGCAGCCCCCGCCAAGCGGGGCTAGTATACGAGCAGTACTTC
CDR3aa: CASSPRQAGLVYEQYF

v_gene: TRBV30
d_gene: TRBD2
len: 14
abundance: few
j_gene: TRBJ2-1
CDR3nt: TGTGCCTGGAAGGGGACTAGCGAAGCCAATGAGCAGTTCTTC
CDR3aa: CAWKGTSEANEQFF

v_gene: TRBV6-5
d_gene: -
len: 14
abundance: -
j_gene: TRBJ2-7
CDR3nt: TGTGCCACCTTCCTCCGGGACAACTCCTACGAGCAGTACTTC
CDR3aa: CATFLRDNSYEQYF

v_gene: TRBV21-1
d_gene: -
len: 18
abundance: -
j_gene: TRBJ2-7
CDR3nt: TGTGCCAGCAGCAAAGAACCAGCCGTGGCGGGGCGCTCCTACGAGCAGTACTTC
CDR3aa: CASSKEPAVAGRSYEQYF

v_gene: TRBV5-4
d_gene: TRBD1
len: 14
abundance: few
j_gene: TRBJ2-7
CDR3nt: TGTGCCAGCAGCCCCCGGGACAGGGCCCACGAGCAGTACTTC
CDR3aa: CASSPRDRAHEQYF

v_gene: TRBV21-1
d_gene: -
len: 19
abundance: -
j_gene: TRBJ1-4
CDR3nt: TGTGCCAGCAGCAAAGCGATATCAGACACGGGGGGCGCAGGTGAAAAACTGTTTTTT
CDR3aa: CASSKAISDTGGAGEKLFF

v_gene: TRBV7-2
d_gene: TRBD1
len: 15
abundance: few
j_gene: TRBJ2-3
CDR3nt: TGTGCCAGCAGTGTAGGGTATGGGGACAGAGATACGCAGTATTTT
CDR3aa: CASSVGYGDRDTQYF

v_gene: TRBV19
d_gene: TRBD1
len: 15
abundance: -
j_gene: TRBJ1-4
CDR3nt: TGTGCCAGTAGTGTACAGGGGGCTCGAGGTGAAAAACTGTTTTTT
CDR3aa: CASSVQGARGEKLFF

v_gene: TRBV19
d_gene: -
len: 16
abundance: -
j_gene: TRBJ2-2
CDR3nt: TGTGCCAGTAGTATAAAGGGCGGGCTATACACCGGGGAGCTGTTTTTT
CDR3aa: CASSIKGGLYTGELFF

v_gene: TRBV28
d_gene: -
len: 15
abundance: -
j_gene: TRBJ1-1
CDR3nt: TGTGCCACCGAAGCTCGGGGGAATTCAAACACTGAAGCTTTCTTT
CDR3aa: CATEARGNSNTEAFF

v_gene: TRBV11-2
d_gene: TRBD1
len: 16
abundance: medium-sized
j_gene: TRBJ2-5
CDR3nt: TGTGCCAGCAGCTCCCGGGACAGGGGTCATCAAGAGACCCAGTACTTC
CDR3aa: CASSSRDRGHQETQYF

v_gene: TRBV7-8
d_gene: -
len: 13
abundance: -
j_gene: TRBJ1-5
CDR3nt: TGTGCCAGCAGCTTACGTAGCAATCAGCCCCAGCATTTT
CDR3aa: CASSLRSNQPQHF

v_gene: TRBV7-2
d_gene: TRBD2
len: 17
abundance: -
j_gene: TRBJ2-5
CDR3nt: TGTGCCAGCAGCTTAAGCGCTAGCGGGATGTACCAAGAGACCCAGTACTTC
CDR3aa: CASSLSASGMYQETQYF

v_gene: TRBV4-2
d_gene: TRBD2
len: 15
abundance: -
j_gene: TRBJ2-7
CDR3nt: TGTGCCAGCAGCCGGGGCAGGCTAGCGGAATACGAGCAGTACTTC
CDR3aa: CASSRGRLAEYEQYF

v_gene: TRBV5-6
d_gene: TRBD1
len: 15
abundance: -
j_gene: TRBJ2-1
CDR3nt: TGTGCCAGCAGCTTGGAAACAGGGGGCATCAATGAGCAGTTCTTC
CDR3aa: CASSLETGGINEQFF

v_gene: TRBV21-1
d_gene: -
len: 13
abundance: once
j_gene: TRBJ2-5
CDR3nt: TGTGCCAGCAGCAAAGCTGGGCCAGAGACCCAGTACTTC
CDR3aa: CASSKAGPETQYF

v_gene: TRBV7-9
d_gene: -
len: 13
abundance: -
j_gene: TRBJ2-3
CDR3nt: TGTGCCAGCTTGATGGGAGCTGGAGATACGCAGTATTTT
CDR3aa: CASLMGAGDTQYF

v_gene: TRBV9
d_gene: TRBD1
len: 15
abundance: -
j_gene: TRBJ2-7
CDR3nt: TGTGCCAGCAGCGTAGGGGCAGGGGGACCCTACGAGCAGTACTTC
CDR3aa: CASSVGAGGPYEQYF

v_gene: TRBV4-2
d_gene: TRBD2
len: 18
abundance: -
j_gene: TRBJ2-3
CDR3nt: TGTGCCAGCAGCCAAGATATGAGGCTAGCGGGAGCGACAGATACGCAGTATTTT
CDR3aa: CASSQDMRLAGATDTQYF

v_gene: TRBV4-1
d_gene: -
len: 15
abundance: -
j_gene: TRBJ1-4
CDR3nt: TGCGCCAGCAGTTACGGGGTAGAGCCTAATGAAAAACTGTTTTTT
CDR3aa: CASSYGVEPNEKLFF

v_gene: TRBV19
d_gene: TRBD1
len: 17
abundance: -
j_gene: TRBJ1-5
CDR3nt: TGTGCCAGTAGTATAAAGGCCTCGGGACAGGGAAGTCAGCCCCAGCATTTT
CDR3aa: CASSIKASGQGSQPQHF

v_gene: TRBV27
d_gene: -
len: 18
abundance: -
j_gene: TRBJ2-7
CDR3nt: TGTGCCAGCAGTTTATCCCCGACAGTTAGCGGTGTCTCCTACGAGCAGTACTTC
CDR3aa: CASSLSPTVSGVSYEQYF

v_gene: TRBV7-6
d_gene: -
len: 16
abundance: once
j_gene: TRBJ2-3
CDR3nt: TGTGCCAGCAGCTCACCTGTTCGAGCGGGACATGGTACGCAGTATTTT
CDR3aa: CASSSPVRAGHGTQYF

v_gene: TRBV5-1
d_gene: -
len: 16
abundance: -
j_gene: TRBJ2-5
CDR3nt: TGCGCCAGCAGCTTGTCCGGACGGCGGGGCCAAGAGACCCAGTACTTC
CDR3aa: CASSLSGRRGQETQYF

v_gene: TRBV15
d_gene: TRBD2
len: 19
abundance: -
j_gene: TRBJ2-5
CDR3nt: TGTGCCACCAGCAGAGCGGAGGTTTTAAGCGGGAGGGCCGTGGAGACCCAGTACTTC
CDR3aa: CATSRAEVLSGRAVETQYF

v_gene: TRBV7-6
d_gene: TRBD1
len: 18
abundance: -
j_gene: TRBJ2-1
CDR3nt: TGTGCCAGCAGCTTACTAGCCGACGGCAGGGGGCACTACAATGAGCAGTTCTTC
CDR3aa: CASSLLADGRGHYNEQFF

v_gene: TRBV6-5
d_gene: -
len: 15
abundance: -
j_gene: TRBJ2-1
CDR3nt: TGTGCCAGCACTCAGGACGGGGGTTCCTACAATGAGCAGTTCTTC
CDR3aa: CASTQDGGSYNEQFF

v_gene: TRBV7-9
d_gene: TRBD2
len: 16
abundance: few
j_gene: TRBJ2-3
CDR3nt: TGTGCCAGCAGCTTAGGGGGCGGGAGGGCCGCAGATACGCAGTATTTT
CDR3aa: CASSLGGGRAADTQYF

v_gene: TRBV6-5
d_gene: TRBD1
len: 16
abundance: -
j_gene: TRBJ2-2
CDR3nt: TGTGCCAGCAGTTACTACGCGACAGGGGGCACCGGGGAGCTGTTTTTT
CDR3aa: CASSYYATGGTGELFF

v_gene: TRBV9
d_gene: -
len: 13
abundance: -
j_gene: TRBJ2-3
CDR3nt: TGTGCCAGCAGCGTAGCCGGGACAGATACGCAGTATTTT
CDR3aa: CASSVAGTDTQYF

v_gene: TRBV28
d_gene: TRBD1
len: 16
abundance: -
j_gene: TRBJ2-1
CDR3nt: TGTGCCAGCAGTACCCTTTTTGGACAGGGAGTCCATGAGCAGTTCTTC
CDR3aa: CASSTLFGQGVHEQFF

v_gene: TRBV7-9
d_gene: TRBD2
len: 14
abundance: -
j_gene: TRBJ2-3
CDR3nt: TGTGCCAGCACCCGGGAGGGGAGCACAGATACGCAGTATTTT
CDR3aa: CASTREGSTDTQYF

v_gene: TRBV4-2
d_gene: -
len: 14
abundance: -
j_gene: TRBJ1-1
CDR3nt: TGTGCCAGCAGCCAAGACCTACCGGACACTGAAGCTTTCTTT
CDR3aa: CASSQDLPDTEAFF

v_gene: TRBV7-3
d_gene: TRBD2
len: 16
abundance: -
j_gene: TRBJ2-1
CDR3nt: TGTGCCAGCAGCCTGAGAGCGGGAGGGAAGGGGAATGAGCAGTTCTTC
CDR3aa: CASSLRAGGKGNEQFF

v_gene: TRBV28
d_gene: TRBD1
len: 15
abundance: -
j_gene: TRBJ1-5
CDR3nt: TGTGCCAGCAGTTTAAGGACAGGGTATAATCAGCCCCAGCATTTT
CDR3aa: CASSLRTGYNQPQHF

v_gene: TRBV7-2
d_gene: TRBD2
len: 12
abundance: once
j_gene: TRBJ2-3
CDR3nt: TGTGCCAGCAGCTTGACTAGCGGTACGCAGTATTTT
CDR3aa: CASSLTSGTQYF

v_gene: TRBV14
d_gene: -
len: 14
abundance: -
j_gene: TRBJ2-7
CDR3nt: TGTGCCAGCAGCCAAGCCGGTTTCCTACGAGAACAGTACTTC
CDR3aa: CASSQAGFLREQYF

v_gene: TRBV23-1
d_gene: TRBD1
len: 16
abundance: -
j_gene: TRBJ1-2
CDR3nt: TGCGCCAGCAGTCACTGCGGGACAGGGGGCGACTATGGCTACACCTTC
CDR3aa: CASSHCGTGGDYGYTF